Below are 30 T cell receptor beta chains sequenced from a single sample in a study of shared clonotypes between healthy human individuals (dated by TCRdb to the early 2020s). Library construction relied on the immunoSEQ multiplex PCR assay. TCRdb retrieved this table from immuneACCESS and kept in-frame rearrangements only. Not all clones are present; in checked studies, unresolved V genes account for under half, and no reason is known for the remainder. This sample comprises more than 2,000,000 clones, over 85% of them detected only once. The top ten constitute around 0.14% of the sample. Sequencing was done on a sample of naive CD4+ T cells sorted from blood. The cell subset or site label for this specimen denotes: CD45RA+ positively selected. Receptors were obtained from a man aged 18-30 years in good health.

V and J are TRBV5-1 and TRBJ1-5; a weak D match, TRBD1 (6 bases). CDR3 length: 16 amino acids. V shed 1 base and J shed 4 bases, with 15 bases lying between them. The V gene's germline CDR1 is SGHRS and CDR2 YFSETQ. Here the CDR3 reads CASSLLGGQINQPQHF. CDR3 sequence (DNA): TGCGCCAGCAGCTTGTTGGGGGGGCAGATAAATCAGCCCCAGCATTTT.

This sequence joins TRBV7-9 and TRBJ1-2, with D maybe TRBD1 (6 bases). Trimming removed 4 bases from V and 13 bases from J, with 25 bases in between. Germline CDR1 SEHNR, CDR2 FQNEAQ (reference sequence). This CDR3 comprises 15 residues. CDR3 nucleotides: TGTGCCAGCAGCTCCCCGGGACAAGTAGGCCAGGGAGGCACCTTC. Translation gives CASSSPGQVGQGGTF.

DNA of the CDR3: TGCGCCAGCAGCTCGCGGGGGGCTGGTGGAGATACGCAGTATTTT. Its protein is CASSSRGAGGDTQYF. The rearrangement uses TRBV5-1 and TRBJ2-3; TRBD2 matches 8 bases. The germline V gene has CDR1 SGHRS and CDR2 YFSETQ. The CDR3 spans 15 residues. Trimming at V came to 3 bases and at J to 5 bases, leaving 8 bases not matched to a gene. Full variable domain (outside the CDR3, taken from reference TRBV5-1 and TRBJ2-3): KAGVTQTPRYLIKTRGQQVTLSCSPISGHRSVSWYQQTPGQGLQFLFEYFSETQRNKGNFPGRFSGRQFSNSRSEMNVSTLELGDSALYLCASSSRGAGGDTQYFGPGTRLTVL.

This chain uses TRBV2 with TRBJ1-2, with D perhaps TRBD1 (6 bases). CDR1 is SNHLY and CDR2 is FYNNEI in the germline V gene. The CDR3 is 13 residues long. The V end lost 5 bases, the J end lost 8 bases, and 15 bases lay between the germline ends. CDR3 sequence: CASSLRDTGGYTF. CDR3 nucleotide sequence: TGTGCCAGCAGTCTCCGGGACACCGGGGGCTACACCTTC.

The gene calls are TRBV11-2 and TRBJ2-7; 7 nucleotides line up with TRBD2. The CDR3 sequence is 15 residues long. Germline-derived CDR1 and CDR2 are SGHAT and FQNNGV. Losses at the gene ends were 1 base for V and 7 bases for J; bases not matched to a gene: 10. CDR3 sequence (DNA): TGTGCCAGCAGCTTAGCGGTAGCGGGTGGCGTAGAGCAGTACTTC. Translation: CASSLAVAGGVEQYF.

The chain couples TRBV9 to TRBJ2-2; D is unclear. The CDR3 covers 14 residues. With 4 bases removed from V and 5 bases from J, the gap between germline ends came to 12 bases. Germline values: CDR1 SGDLS, CDR2 YYNGEE. The CDR3 DNA follows: TGTGCCAGCAGCAATGGACCCACAACCGGGGAGCTGTTTTTT. Translated, it gives CASSNGPTTGELFF.

J is TRBJ2-7 and V is TRBV11-2, with TRBD2 matching 9 bases. V trimming: 0 bases; J trimming: 1 base; junction bases outside the gene matches: 13. Germline lookup yields CDR1 SGHAT and CDR2 FQNNGV. This CDR3 region has 19 residues. CDR3 nucleotide sequence: TGTGCCAGCAGCTTAGATCTCATCCTAGCGGGACGAAAATCCTACGAGCAGTACTTC. Protein: CASSLDLILAGRKSYEQYF.

This chain uses TRBV28 with TRBJ2-3, with D possibly TRBD2 on 6 matching bases. Germline V gives CDR1 MDHEN, CDR2 SYDVKM. This CDR3 spans 14 amino acids. Trimming left V 2 bases short and J 8 bases short, with 14 bases between. CDR3: CASSLETRGSTQYF. CDR3 in DNA: TGTGCCAGCAGTTTAGAGACTAGGGGCAGTACGCAGTATTTT. Variable domain in full (rest from reference TRBV28 and TRBJ2-3): DVKVTQSSRYLVKRTGEKVFLECVQDMDHENMFWYRQDPGLGLRLIYFSYDVKMKEKGDIPEGYSVSREKKERFSLILESASTNQTSMYLCASSLETRGSTQYFGPGTRLTVL.

The rearrangement joins TRBV27 to TRBJ2-7; 7 bases map to TRBD1. CDR1 and CDR2 from the germline V gene are MNHEY and SMNVEV (reference sequence). Germline trimming cut 5 bases from V and 1 base from J; bases unmatched to any gene: 11. The CDR3 is 16 amino acids. Here the CDR3 reads CASSNPRTGQSYEQYF. CDR3 DNA sequence: TGTGCCAGCAGTAACCCCAGGACAGGACAGTCCTACGAGCAGTACTTC.

The chain carries TRBV19 and TRBJ1-1; no definite D call. The germline V gene has CDR1 LNHDA and CDR2 SQIVND (reference sequence). V was pared by 11 bases and J by 3 bases, with 13 bases between. The CDR3 runs to 12 residues. CDR3 in DNA: TGTGCCGACTGGGGTGAGGACACTGAAGCTTTCTTT. It specifies CADWGEDTEAFF.

This chain uses TRBV9 with TRBJ2-5, with 11 bases lining up with TRBD1. CDR3 length equals 16 residues. The junction had 10 bases not matched to a gene; V was cut back by 4 bases and J by 5 bases. Germline-derived CDR1 and CDR2 are SGDLS and YYNGEE. DNA of the CDR3: TGTGCCAGCAGCTCGCGGACAGGGGGCGCATGGGAGACCCAGTACTTC. Its protein product is CASSSRTGGAWETQYF.

This chain joins TRBV28 and TRBJ1-5; D gene uncertain. Germline CDR1 reads MDHEN; CDR2 reads SYDVKM. V lost 8 bases and J lost 2, with 13 bases in between. CDR3 length equals 14 residues. The CDR3, as DNA: TGTGCCAGCGAATTGCCCGGGGGCAATCAGCCCCAGCATTTT. The encoded protein is CASELPGGNQPQHF.

On this clone itself: The identical CDR3 is also encoded by other nucleotide sequences in the sample. The rearrangement joins TRBV10-3 to TRBJ2-5, with TRBD2 as a possible D gene (5 bases). V lost 3 bases to trimming and J lost 5 bases, with 7 bases between them. CDR1 and CDR2 from the germline V gene are ENHRY and SYGVKD. The CDR3 extends over 12 amino acids. CDR3 nucleotide sequence: TGTGCCATCAGTGAACCGGGGGAGACCCAGTACTTC. Translated: CAISEPGETQYF.

As to this clone: The same CDR3 arises from other DNA sequences in this sample as well. This sequence joins TRBV7-9 and TRBJ2-6; D gene unclear. In germline, CDR1 is SEHNR, CDR2 FQNEAQ (reference sequence). The CDR3 covers 15 residues. V lost 5 bases to trimming and J lost 0 bases, with 8 bases between them. The DNA of the CDR3 is TGTGCCAGCAGCCCAGAAGGCTCTGGGGCCAACGTCCTGACTTTC. Its translation: CASSPEGSGANVLTF.

J is TRBJ1-5 and V is TRBV28; no clear D gene. V gave up 7 bases and J gave up 6 bases, with 16 bases separating them. Germline-derived CDR1 and CDR2 are MDHEN and SYDVKM. The CDR3 length is 14 residues. The CDR3 sequence: CASIRNQKSQPQHF. The CDR3 bases are TGTGCCAGCATTCGTAACCAGAAAAGTCAGCCCCAGCATTTT.

The rearrangement links TRBV11-2 to TRBJ1-2; the D is unclear. V was shortened by 1 base and J by 8 bases, with 17 bases between the two germline ends. Germline lookup yields CDR1 SGHAT and CDR2 FQNNGV. CDR3 length: 15 residues. DNA of the CDR3: TGTGCCAGCAGCTTAGGGTTTGGCCAGGCACGCGGCTACACCTTC. Amino acids: CASSLGFGQARGYTF.

This clone was counted once. The V gene is TRBV6-6, the J gene TRBJ1-2; perhaps TRBD1 as D (5 bases). This CDR3 is built from 14 residues. The V end was cut by 4 bases, the J end by 3 bases, with 12 bases between. From germline, CDR1 is MNHNY and CDR2 SVGAGI (reference sequence). The CDR3 here is CASSFDSFYYGYTF. The CDR3 DNA reads TGTGCCAGCAGTTTCGACAGCTTTTACTATGGCTACACCTTC.

The V call is TRBV19, the J call TRBJ2-5, with 11 bases lining up with TRBD1. Germline V gives CDR1 LNHDA, CDR2 SQIVND (reference sequence). The CDR3 has 13 residues. V trimming: 6 bases; J trimming: 5 bases; junction bases outside the gene matches: 2. The CDR3 region is CASRDRGRETQYF. The CDR3 DNA reads TGTGCCAGTAGGGACAGGGGGCGGGAGACCCAGTACTTC.

The J gene is TRBJ2-6, the V gene TRBV11-2; 7 bases agree with TRBD1. The ends lost 5 bases at V and 4 bases at J; junction bases unmatched: 5. CDR1 SGHAT and CDR2 FQNNGV come from the germline V gene. CDR3 size: 15 residues. CDR3 sequence reads: CASSRQGAGANVLTF. The CDR3 nucleotides read TGTGCCAGCAGCCGACAGGGAGCCGGGGCCAACGTCCTGACTTTC.

To note about this clone: Other DNA sequences in the same sample also yield this CDR3. DNA of the CDR3: TGTGCCAGCAGTGGACTAGCGGGAGGGCAAGAGACCCAGTACTTC. Translating gives CASSGLAGGQETQYF. The J gene is TRBJ2-5, the V gene TRBV2, with 14 bases fitting TRBD2. Germline loops: CDR1 SNHLY, CDR2 FYNNEI. Losses at the gene ends were 4 bases for V and 2 bases for J; bases not matched to a gene: 0. This CDR3 is 15 amino acids long.

The V gene is TRBV28, the J gene TRBJ2-1, with TRBD2 matching 9 bases. The V and J ends lost 5 bases and 5 bases, in that order; junction bases with no gene match: 10. Germline V gene data show CDR1 as MDHEN and CDR2 as SYDVKM. The CDR3 is made up of 16 amino acids. The DNA of the CDR3 is TGTGCCAGCAGTCCTGCGGGGGGGCCCGAGAACAATGAGCAGTTCTTC. Protein: CASSPAGGPENNEQFF.

This chain uses TRBV18 with TRBJ2-7; a weak D match, TRBD2 (5 bases). CDR1 and CDR2 (germline): KGHSH, LQKENI. This CDR3 is built from 16 residues. The V and J ends lost 0 bases and 1 base respectively, with 13 bases between them. The CDR3 coding sequence is TGTGCCAGCTCACCACCCCCGGGATTGGGATCCTACGAGCAGTACTTC. Translating gives CASSPPPGLGSYEQYF.

This clone turned up a few times. The V and J genes are TRBV2 and TRBJ1-2; D might be TRBD1 (5 bases). Germline lookup yields CDR1 SNHLY and CDR2 FYNNEI. CDR3 size: 13 residues. The germline V and J ends were trimmed by 3 bases and 6 bases, with 11 bases remaining between them. DNA of the CDR3: TGTGCCAGCAGTGAGCAGGGTAGGGATGGCTACACCTTC. Translated, it gives CASSEQGRDGYTF. Full variable domain (remainder filled in from reference TRBV2 and TRBJ1-2): EPEVTQTPSHQVTQMGQEVILRCVPISNHLYFYWYRQILGQKVEFLVSFYNNEISEKSEIFDDQFSVERPDGSNFTLKIRSTKLEDSAMYFCASSEQGRDGYTFGSGTRLTVV.

The chain is built from TRBV7-9 and TRBJ1-6, with 8 bases fitting TRBD1. Germline V gene lookup returns CDR1 SEHNR and CDR2 FQNEAQ (reference sequence). After removal of 2 bases from V and 5 bases from J, the junction contained 5 bases not matched to a gene. This CDR3 has 16 amino acids. The CDR3, as DNA: TGTGCCAGCAGCTTATTAGGACAGGGAAATAATTCACCCCTCCACTTT. Its protein product is CASSLLGQGNNSPLHF.

The gene calls are TRBV5-1 and TRBJ2-5; no firm D call. The V gene's germline CDR1 is SGHRS and CDR2 YFSETQ. Trimming took 2 bases from V and 2 from J, leaving 10 bases between them. This CDR3 comprises 14 residues. CDR3 nucleotide sequence: TGCGCCAGCAGCTTCTTGAATTATCAAGAGACCCAGTACTTC. It specifies CASSFLNYQETQYF. Variable domain in full (rest from reference TRBV5-1 and TRBJ2-5): KAGVTQTPRYLIKTRGQQVTLSCSPISGHRSVSWYQQTPGQGLQFLFEYFSETQRNKGNFPGRFSGRQFSNSRSEMNVSTLELGDSALYLCASSFLNYQETQYFGPGTRLLVL.

This clone was counted a single time. The chain recombines TRBV28 with TRBJ1-1; the D is unclear. Trimming took 5 bases from V and 2 from J, leaving 9 bases between them. CDR1 and CDR2 from the germline V gene are MDHEN and SYDVKM. The CDR3 consists of 13 residues. CDR3 residues: CASSPTINTEAFF. The CDR3 bases are TGTGCCAGCAGTCCCACAATAAACACTGAAGCTTTCTTT.

Regarding this clone: This specimen includes other DNA sequences encoding the same CDR3. This sequence joins TRBV18 and TRBJ2-2; 7 nucleotides line up with TRBD1. This CDR3 is built from 16 residues. The V and J ends lost 6 bases and 0 bases, in that order; junction bases with no gene match: 7. The germline CDR1 and CDR2 sequences are KGHSH and LQKENI. In nucleotides, the CDR3 is TGTGCCAGCTCGCCCGGGACAGTTGCGAACACCGGGGAGCTGTTTTTT. Protein: CASSPGTVANTGELFF.

The chain uses TRBV5-4 and TRBJ1-1; tentative D call: TRBD1 (6 bases). This CDR3 is built from 14 residues. Between the trimmed V and J ends, which lost 3 bases and 3 bases, there was a span of 12 bases. Germline V CDR1 and CDR2: SGHNT, YYREEE (reference sequence). In nucleotides, the CDR3 is TGTGCCAGCAGCTCTAAAAGGACAGACACTGAAGCTTTCTTT. It codes for CASSSKRTDTEAFF.

This chain uses TRBV2 with TRBJ2-5, with TRBD2 identical over 11 bases. The CDR3 loop spans 16 amino acids. V shed 6 bases, J shed 1 base, and the junction held 7 bases outside the gene matches. CDR1 and CDR2 (germline): SNHLY, FYNNEI. CDR3 sequence (DNA): TGTGCCAGCAGCGGTAGCGGGGGGGCCCCCCAAGAGACCCAGTACTTC. As protein: CASSGSGGAPQETQYF.

The chain has TRBV10-3 and TRBJ2-1, with 8 bases fitting TRBD2. The germline V gene has CDR1 ENHRY and CDR2 SYGVKD. The CDR3 is 16 residues long. V lost 3 bases to trimming and J lost 7 bases; unmatched junction nucleotides: 11. The CDR3 sequence is CAISDITGTRGNEQFF. CDR3 in DNA: TGTGCCATCAGTGACATTACCGGGACTAGAGGTAATGAGCAGTTCTTC.